One and the same sample provided the 7 T cell receptor beta chains below, sequenced in a study of neurological immune-mediated disorders. A single record per CDR3 protein comes from TCRdb applying MiXCR to the 5' RACE reads. The table shows tens of thousands of distinct CDR3 sequences, with about 4% occurring only once. Specimen: PBMCs. These receptors were collected from a man aged 30 to 45 with multiple sclerosis.

This clonotype was observed at least ten times. This sequence joins TRBV3-1 and TRBJ2-2, with D maybe TRBD1 (6 bases). V lost 1 base and J lost 7, with 16 bases in between. Germline V gives CDR1 LGHDT, CDR2 YNNKEL (reference sequence). The CDR3 has 16 residues. The CDR3 DNA follows: TGTGCCAGCAGCCAAGTCACAGGGTCTTACATCGGGGAGCTGTTTTTT. Translation gives CASSQVTGSYIGELFF.

This clonotype was picked up many times. V usage is TRBV29-1 and J usage is TRBJ1-5; the D gene is possibly TRBD1 (5 bases). V was trimmed by 1 base and J by 8 bases, leaving 12 bases between them. Looked up from germline, CDR1 is SQVTM and CDR2 is ANQGSEA. The CDR3 consists of 13 residues. The CDR3 DNA reads as TGCAGCGTTGAAGGCGTGGAGGGGAAGCCCCAGCATTTT. It yields the protein CSVEGVEGKPQHF.

This clonotype has ten or more counts. The V call is TRBV9, the J call TRBJ2-7, with a possible D match to TRBD1 (6 bases). The CDR3 is 15 amino acids. Germline V gene lookup returns CDR1 SGDLS and CDR2 YYNGEE. V lost 0 bases and J 0 bases, leaving 10 bases between the germline ends. The CDR3 spells CASSVGQASSYEQYF. The CDR3, as DNA: TGTGCCAGCAGCGTAGGACAGGCTAGCTCCTACGAGCAGTACTTC.

This chain links TRBV20-1 with TRBJ1-4; TRBD1 is a possible D gene (6 bases). Trimming shortened V by 2 bases and J by 6 bases, and 13 bases separated the two germline ends. CDR1 and CDR2 from the germline V gene are DFQATT and SNEGSKA (reference sequence). There are 14 residues in the CDR3. CDR3 sequence: CSARTGLGHEKLFF. CDR3 sequence (DNA): TGCAGTGCTAGAACAGGGTTGGGTCATGAAAAACTGTTTTTT.

This clonotype was counted between two and nine times. One junction end disagrees with the germline gene, perhaps due to a read error. The gene calls are TRBV6-2 or TRBV6-3 and TRBJ1-5; perhaps TRBD1 as D (6 bases). The CDR3 runs 15 residues. The V gene's germline CDR1 is MNHEY and CDR2 SVGEGT. CDR3 bases: TGTGCCAGCAGAAGAGACAGGTATAGCAATCAGCCCCAGAATTTT. Translation: CASRRDRYSNQPQNF.

This clonotype was seen many times. CDR3 nucleotide sequence: TGTGCCATCAGTGAGTCTATGGTAGCAAGCACAGATACGCAGTATTTT. Amino acids: CAISESMVASTDTQYF. J is TRBJ2-3 and V is TRBV10-3; D unclear. V was cut by 0 bases and J by 0 bases, with 10 bases left in between. The length of the CDR3 is 16 residues. The germline CDR1 and CDR2 sequences are ENHRY and SYGVKD.

This clonotype has ten or more counts. The chain uses TRBV5-1 and TRBJ2-5; TRBD2 agrees at 13 bases. With 3 bases clipped from V and 2 bases from J, the junction kept 1 base outside the gene matches. Germline values: CDR1 SGHRS, CDR2 YFSETQ. This CDR3 is built from 15 residues. The DNA of the CDR3 is TGCGCCAGCAGCTGGGGACTAGCGGGGCAAGAGACCCAGTACTTC. It codes for CASSWGLAGQETQYF.